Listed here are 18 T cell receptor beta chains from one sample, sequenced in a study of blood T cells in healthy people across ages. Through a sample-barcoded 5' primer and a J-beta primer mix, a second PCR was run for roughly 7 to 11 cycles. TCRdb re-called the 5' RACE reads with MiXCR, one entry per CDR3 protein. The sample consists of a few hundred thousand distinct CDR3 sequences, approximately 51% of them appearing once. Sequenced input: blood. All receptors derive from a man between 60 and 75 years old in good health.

The CDR3 coding sequence is TGTGCCAGCAGCTTAGGATCGACAGGGGGGGGGACTAACTATGGCTACACCTTC. It encodes CASSLGSTGGGTNYGYTF. The chain has TRBV7-2 and TRBJ1-2; 9 bases fit TRBD1. Losses at the gene ends were 1 base for V and 0 bases for J; bases not matched to a gene: 9. Germline loops: CDR1 SGHTA, CDR2 FQGNSA. The CDR3 is made up of 18 amino acids.

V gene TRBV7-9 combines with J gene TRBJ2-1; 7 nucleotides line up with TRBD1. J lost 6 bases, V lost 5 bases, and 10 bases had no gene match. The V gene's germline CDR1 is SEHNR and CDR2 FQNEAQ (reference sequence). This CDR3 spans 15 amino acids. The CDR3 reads CASSLIPGQSNEQFF. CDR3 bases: TGTGCCAGCAGCCTAATTCCGGGACAGAGCAATGAGCAGTTCTTC.

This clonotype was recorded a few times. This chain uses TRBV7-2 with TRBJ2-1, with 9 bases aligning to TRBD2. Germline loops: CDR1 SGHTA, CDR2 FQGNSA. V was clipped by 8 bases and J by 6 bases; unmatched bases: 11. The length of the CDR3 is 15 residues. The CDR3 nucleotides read TGTGCCAGCGGACTTAGCGGGAGAGGGCTCAATGAGCAGTTCTTC. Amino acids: CASGLSGRGLNEQFF.

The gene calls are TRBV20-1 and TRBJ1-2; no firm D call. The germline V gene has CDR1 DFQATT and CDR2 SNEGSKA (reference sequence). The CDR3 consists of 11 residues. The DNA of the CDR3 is TGCAGCGCGGAGGGCGGCTATGGCTACACCTTC. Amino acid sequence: CSAEGGYGYTF.

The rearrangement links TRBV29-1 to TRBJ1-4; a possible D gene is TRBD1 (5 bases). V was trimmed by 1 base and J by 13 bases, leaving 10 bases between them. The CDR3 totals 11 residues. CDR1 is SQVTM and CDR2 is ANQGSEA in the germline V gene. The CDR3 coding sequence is TGCAGCGTTGAAGTAGGGGCTCGACTGTTTTTT. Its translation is CSVEVGARLFF.

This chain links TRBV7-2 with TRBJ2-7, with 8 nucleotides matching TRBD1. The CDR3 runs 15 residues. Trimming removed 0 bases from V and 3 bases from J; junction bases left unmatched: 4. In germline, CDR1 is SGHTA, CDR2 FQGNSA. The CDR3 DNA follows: TGTGCCAGCAGCTTAGCGAGGGACAGGTACTACGAGCAGTACTTC. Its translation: CASSLARDRYYEQYF. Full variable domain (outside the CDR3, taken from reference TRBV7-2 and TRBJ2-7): GAGVSQSPSNKVTEKGKDVELRCDPISGHTALYWYRQSLGQGLEFLIYFQGNSAPDKSGLPSDRFSAERTGGSVSTLTIQRTQQEDSAVYLCASSLARDRYYEQYFGPGTRLTVT.

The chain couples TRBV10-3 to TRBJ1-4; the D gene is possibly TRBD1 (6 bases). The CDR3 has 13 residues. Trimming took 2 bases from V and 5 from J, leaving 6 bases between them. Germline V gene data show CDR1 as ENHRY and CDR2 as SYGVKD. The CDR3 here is CAISEGQNEKLFF. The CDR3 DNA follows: TGTGCCATCAGTGAGGGACAGAATGAAAAACTGTTTTTT.

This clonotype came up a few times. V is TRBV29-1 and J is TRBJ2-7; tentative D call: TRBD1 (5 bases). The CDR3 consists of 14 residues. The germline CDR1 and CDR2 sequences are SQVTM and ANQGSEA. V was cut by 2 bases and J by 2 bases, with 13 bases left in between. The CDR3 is CSVESRRAPYEQYF. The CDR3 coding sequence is TGCAGCGTTGAATCGCGCAGGGCGCCCTACGAGCAGTACTTC.

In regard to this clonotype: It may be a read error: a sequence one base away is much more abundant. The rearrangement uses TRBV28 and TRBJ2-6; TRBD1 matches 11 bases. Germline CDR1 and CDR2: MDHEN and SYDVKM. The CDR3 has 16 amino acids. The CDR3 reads CAGRTGGAAGANVLTF. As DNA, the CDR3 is TGTGCCGGCAGGACAGGGGGCGCAGCTGGGGCCAACGTCCTGACTTTC.

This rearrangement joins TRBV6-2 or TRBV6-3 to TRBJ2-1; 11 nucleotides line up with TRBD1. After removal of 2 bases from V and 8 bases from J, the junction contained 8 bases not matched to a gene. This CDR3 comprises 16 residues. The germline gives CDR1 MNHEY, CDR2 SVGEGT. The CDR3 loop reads CASSYNGQGAWDEQFF. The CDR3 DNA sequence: TGTGCCAGCAGTTACAATGGACAGGGGGCTTGGGATGAGCAGTTCTTC.

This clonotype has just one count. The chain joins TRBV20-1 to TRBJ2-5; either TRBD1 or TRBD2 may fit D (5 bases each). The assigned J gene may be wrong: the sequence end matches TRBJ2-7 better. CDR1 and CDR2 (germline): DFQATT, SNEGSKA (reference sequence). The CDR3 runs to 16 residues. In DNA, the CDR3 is TGCAGTGCTAGAGAACCCAGGGCTAGCTTTTACTACGAGCAGTACTTC. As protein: CSAREPRASFYYEQYF.

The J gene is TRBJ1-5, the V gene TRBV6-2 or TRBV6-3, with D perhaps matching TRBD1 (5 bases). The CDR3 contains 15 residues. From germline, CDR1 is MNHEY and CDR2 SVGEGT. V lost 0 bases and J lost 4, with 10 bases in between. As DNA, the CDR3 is TGTGCCAGCAGTTACTCGCCGACAGCGAATCAGCCCCAGCATTTT. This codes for CASSYSPTANQPQHF.

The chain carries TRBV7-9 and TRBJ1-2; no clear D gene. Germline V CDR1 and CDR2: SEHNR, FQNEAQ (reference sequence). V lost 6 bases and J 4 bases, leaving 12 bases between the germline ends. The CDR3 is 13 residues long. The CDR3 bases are TGTGCCAGCAGTTCTGTGGCGCCCTATGGCTACACCTTC. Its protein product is CASSSVAPYGYTF.

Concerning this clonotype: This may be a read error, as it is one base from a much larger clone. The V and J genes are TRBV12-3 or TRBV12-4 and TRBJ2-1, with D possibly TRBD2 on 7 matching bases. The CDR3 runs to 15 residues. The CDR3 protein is CARSFNARGGYEQFF. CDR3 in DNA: TGTGCCAGAAGTTTTAATGCTAGGGGGGGGTATGAGCAGTTCTTC.

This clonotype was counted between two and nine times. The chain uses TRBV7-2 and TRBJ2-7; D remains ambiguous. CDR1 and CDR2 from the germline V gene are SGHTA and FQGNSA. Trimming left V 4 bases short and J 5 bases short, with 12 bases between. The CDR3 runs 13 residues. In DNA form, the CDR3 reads TGTGCCAGCAGCTCCCGACCGGCCAACGAGCAGTACTTC. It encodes CASSSRPANEQYF. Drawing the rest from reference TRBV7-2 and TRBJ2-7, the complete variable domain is GAGVSQSPSNKVTEKGKDVELRCDPISGHTALYWYRQSLGQGLEFLIYFQGNSAPDKSGLPSDRFSAERTGGSVSTLTIQRTQQEDSAVYLCASSSRPANEQYFGPGTRLTVT.

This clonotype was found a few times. The CDR3 protein is CASSLAGDGYTF. The CDR3 region has the DNA TGCGCCAGCAGCTTGGCTGGGGACGGCTACACCTTC. This chain connects TRBV5-1 to TRBJ1-2, with a weak D call TRBD1 (5 bases). Germline lookup yields CDR1 SGHRS and CDR2 YFSETQ. The CDR3 totals 12 residues. The V end was cut by 0 bases, the J end by 8 bases, with 8 bases between.

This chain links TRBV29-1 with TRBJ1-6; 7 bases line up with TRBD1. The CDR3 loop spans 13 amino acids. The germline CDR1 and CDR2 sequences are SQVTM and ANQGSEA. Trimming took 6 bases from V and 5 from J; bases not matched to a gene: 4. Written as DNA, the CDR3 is TGCAGCGTACAGGGGAATAATAATTCACCCCTCCACTTT. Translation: CSVQGNNNSPLHF. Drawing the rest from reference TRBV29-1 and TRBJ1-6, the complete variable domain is SAVISQKPSRDICQRGTSLTIQCQVDSQVTMMFWYRQQPGQSLTLIATANQGSEATYESGFVIDKFPISRPNLTFSTLTVSNMSPEDSSIYLCSVQGNNNSPLHFGNGTRLTVT.

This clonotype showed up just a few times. The CDR3 DNA is TGCAGTGCTAGAGACACCCGCTCCTACGAGCAGTACTTC. The encoded protein is CSARDTRSYEQYF. The chain has TRBV20-1 and TRBJ2-7, with unresolved D. Trimming pared 0 bases from V and 0 bases from J, leaving 6 bases between. Germline values: CDR1 DFQATT, CDR2 SNEGSKA (reference sequence). The CDR3 sequence is 13 residues long.